Presented here are 9 T cell receptor beta chains from one specimen sequenced in a study of identical twins. TCRdb passed the 5' RACE reads through MiXCR, listing each CDR3 protein once. Of about 690,000 distinct CDR3 sequences in the sample, over 5% are singletons; the top ten hold 1.5% to 2%. The specimen was naive T cells sorted from blood. These receptors came from a man between 18 and 29 years old in good health.

The sample holds many counts of this clonotype. The genes are TRBV20-1 and TRBJ2-5; 7 bases fit TRBD1. The J segment lost 5 bases and the V segment lost 0 bases, leaving 12 bases of the junction unmatched. The length of the CDR3 is 16 residues. The germline V gene has CDR1 DFQATT and CDR2 SNEGSKA (reference sequence). The CDR3 protein is CSARDGGTVSLETQYF. The DNA for the CDR3 is TGCAGTGCTAGAGATGGTGGGACAGTCTCTCTTGAGACCCAGTACTTC.

This clonotype was detected ten times or more. V gene TRBV4-3 combines with J gene TRBJ1-1, with unresolved D. In germline, CDR1 is LGHNA, CDR2 YSLEER. This CDR3 has 15 amino acids. V lost 7 bases and J 0 bases, leaving 15 bases between the germline ends. The CDR3 protein is CASTDGRELNTEAFF. The CDR3 DNA sequence: TGCGCCAGCACAGACGGACGGGAATTGAACACTGAAGCTTTCTTT.

This clonotype has a count of ten or more. The genes are TRBV12-3 or TRBV12-4 and TRBJ2-5, with 11 bases matching TRBD1. The ends lost 1 base at V and 4 bases at J; junction bases unmatched: 8. The CDR3 contains 17 residues. The CDR3 region has the DNA TGTGCCAGCAGTTTAGGGGCCCGGACAGGGGGCCTAGAGACCCAGTACTTC. Translated: CASSLGARTGGLETQYF.

This clonotype was picked up many times. The chain has TRBV2 and TRBJ2-4; 8 nucleotides match TRBD1. The J segment lost 2 bases and the V segment lost 5 bases, leaving 2 bases of the junction unmatched. CDR3 size: 14 residues. The germline gives CDR1 SNHLY, CDR2 FYNNEI. The CDR3 DNA follows: TGTGCCAGCAGTTGGACAGGGTCCAAAAACATTCAGTACTTC. Translation: CASSWTGSKNIQYF.

V is TRBV3-1 and J is TRBJ2-3, with 8 bases matching TRBD2. Looked up from germline, CDR1 is LGHDT and CDR2 is YNNKEL (reference sequence). V shed 1 base and J 6 bases; nucleotides not matched to a gene: 18. This CDR3 is built from 19 residues. The CDR3: CASSQARWADKGLEDTQYF. The CDR3 DNA is TGTGCCAGCAGCCAAGCCAGGTGGGCCGACAAGGGACTAGAGGATACGCAGTATTTT.

Many counts were recorded for this clonotype. This sequence joins TRBV6-2 or TRBV6-3 and TRBJ2-2; D might be TRBD2 (6 bases). The V end lost 10 bases, the J end lost 5 bases, and 17 bases lay between the germline ends. There are 14 residues in the CDR3. Germline CDR1 reads MNHEY; CDR2 reads SVGEGT. The CDR3 DNA reads as TGTGCCACCACCGATGCGGGGAAAACCGGGGAGCTGTTTTTT. Translation gives CATTDAGKTGELFF.

The rearrangement joins TRBV9 to TRBJ2-7, with D uncertain. CDR1 is SGDLS, CDR2 YYNGEE, per germline. V was trimmed by 2 bases and J by 5 bases, leaving 14 bases between them. This CDR3 spans 14 amino acids. The CDR3 region is CASSVGGISHEQYF. The CDR3 DNA reads TGTGCCAGCAGCGTCGGTGGGATTAGCCACGAGCAGTACTTC.

In this sample, this clonotype turned up many times. The chain has TRBV5-1 and TRBJ2-5, with no clear D. Trimming took 0 bases from V and 3 from J, leaving 9 bases between them. The CDR3 runs 14 residues. The V gene's germline CDR1 is SGHRS and CDR2 YFSETQ. As DNA, the CDR3 is TGCGCCAGCAGCTTGGTGGATGGGGAAGAGACCCAGTACTTC. Encoded protein: CASSLVDGEETQYF.

This clonotype has at least ten counts. The chain couples TRBV11-2 to TRBJ1-5; the D is unclear. CDR1 is SGHAT, CDR2 FQNNGV, per germline. V was shortened by 5 bases and J by 7 bases, with 18 bases between the two germline ends. CDR3 length: 15 residues. The CDR3 DNA sequence: TGTGCCAGCAGCCTAGGAGATAGGGTCAACCAGCCCCAGCATTTT. Translating gives CASSLGDRVNQPQHF.